Sequencing of this T cell receptor (beta chain) was carried out in a study of blood T cells in healthy people across ages. The ends were cut back, 4 bases at V and 4 bases at J, with 34 bases in the middle. The germline gives CDR1 LGHNA, CDR2 YNFKEQ. The CDR3 sequence is 21 residues long. Then a second PCR, running about 6 to 12 cycles, was carried out with a sample-barcoded 5' primer and a J-beta primer mix. TCRdb processed the 5' RACE reads anew with MiXCR; each CDR3 protein has one entry. Among around 2 million distinct CDR3 sequences listed, roughly two fifths were seen once. Material for sequencing was blood. This chain uses TRBV4-2 with TRBJ1-2; D is perhaps TRBD1 (5 bases). The sequence was obtained from a human donor in good health. The DNA of the CDR3 is TGTGCCAGCAGCCCACGATCCATGGCAGGGAAAAATTCAGGTTCTAGCTATGGCTACACCTTC. This encodes CASSPRSMAGKNSGSSYGYTF.